What follows describes a single T cell receptor (beta chain). Assay used: immunoSEQ multiplex PCR; TCRdb lists only in-frame clones, some missing. In the table there are about 610,000 clones, 96% of which are singletons. Germline assignment: CDR1 SGHDN and CDR2 FVKESK. This CDR3 is built from 13 residues. V gave up 4 bases and J gave up 5 bases, with 11 bases separating them. This entry comes from a study of shared clonotypes between healthy human individuals. The naive CD8 population came from CD45RO-negative cells selected for CCR7, without terminally differentiated effector memory CD45RA+ cells. This sequence originates from a woman in her thirties in good health. The chain couples TRBV14 to TRBJ2-5; perhaps TRBD1 as D (5 bases). The sample comprised naive CD8+ T cells sorted from blood. CDR3 region: CASSPWGSETQYF. CDR3 bases: TGTGCCAGCAGCCCCTGGGGCTCGGAGACCCAGTACTTC.